A single T cell receptor beta chain is shown here with its context. The CDR3 runs 15 residues. CDR1 and CDR2 (germline): SGHNT, YYREEE (reference sequence). V shed 2 bases, J shed 1 base, and the junction held 3 bases outside the gene matches. Only in-frame clones appear in the TCRdb table, and some are missing; sequencing was by immunoSEQ multiplex PCR. This sample has about 140,000 clones; around 88% occur once, and the top ten carry 5%. This entry is derived from a study of blood T cell repertoires in COVID-19. This TCR came from a human donor in a cohort sampled during active COVID-19. The V and J genes are TRBV5-4 and TRBJ1-1; TRBD1 aligns across 9 bases. Sequenced material: peripheral blood. The CDR3 nucleotides are TGTGCCAGCAGCTTACAGGGGGCGGGGAACACTGAAGCTTTCTTT. This sequence encodes CASSLQGAGNTEAFF.